Listed below are T cell receptor beta chains from one sample, sequenced in a study of T cells in Graves' hyperthyroidism and ophthalmopathy. TCRdb re-analysed the multiplex PCR reads in MiXCR, keeping a single row per CDR3 protein. Of around 340,000 distinct CDR3 sequences listed, around 13% are singletons. The material sequenced was blood. All receptors come from a woman aged 25 to 39 with Graves' hyperthyroidism. Both conserved end residues are part of each CDR3. Each record gives: clone size, V gene, J gene, D gene, CDR3 protein, CDR3 DNA. A D gene is named only where the DNA matches it firmly. The size field is filled for only some rows; it gives once, few, many or a size class.

.,TRBV20-1,TRBJ1-1,.,CSAPRTGEAFF,TGCAGTGCTCCACGGACGGGGGAAGCTTTCTTT
many,TRBV5-6,TRBJ2-5,TRBD2,CASSLSAGGGETQYF,TGTGCCAGCAGCTTGTCGGCGGGGGGCGGGGAGACCCAGTACTTC
many,TRBV28,TRBJ2-7,TRBD1,CASSPAWDRGTYEQYF,TGTGCCAGCAGTCCTGCTTGGGACAGGGGGACCTACGAGCAGTACTTC
many,TRBV30,TRBJ1-2,.,CAYKPPGFNYGYTF,TGTGCCTATAAACCCCCAGGGTTTAACTATGGCTACACCTTC
many,TRBV6-2/TRBV6-3,TRBJ2-3,.,CASSSGGQQITDTQYF,TGTGCCAGCAGTTCTGGAGGCCAGCAGATCACAGATACGCAGTATTTT
.,TRBV6-1,TRBJ2-5,.,CASSKGETQYF,TGTGCCAGCAGCAAAGGGGAGACCCAGTACTTC
many,TRBV28,TRBJ1-4,.,CASSRPGTNEKLFF,TGTGCCAGCAGCCGCCCTGGAACTAATGAAAAACTGTTTTTT
many,TRBV11-2,TRBJ1-1,.,CASSLRGDTEAFF,TGTGCCAGCAGCCTCAGGGGTGACACTGAAGCTTTCTTT
few,TRBV12-3/TRBV12-4,TRBJ2-7,.,CASSSEAHLEYEQYF,TGTGCCAGCAGTTCAGAAGCGCACCTAGAATACGAGCAGTACTTC
few,TRBV28,TRBJ1-1,.,CASSESRDEAFF,TGTGCCAGCAGTGAAAGCCGGGACGAAGCTTTCTTT
many,TRBV24-1,TRBJ2-7,TRBD2,CATSDSGSSGSSYEQYF,TGTGCCACCAGTGATAGCGGATCTAGCGGGAGTAGTTACGAGCAGTACTTC
many,TRBV12-5,TRBJ1-2,TRBD1,CASGSDRGNGYTF,TGTGCTAGTGGTTCCGACAGGGGAAACGGCTACACCTTC
many,TRBV7-9,TRBJ2-1,.,CASSFTGENNEQFF,TGTGCCAGCAGCTTTACCGGGGAGAACAATGAGCAGTTCTTC
.,TRBV20-1,TRBJ1-5,.,CSARDRVGYSNQPQHF,TGCAGTGCTAGAGACAGGGTAGGGTATAGCAATCAGCCCCAGCATTTT
.,TRBV24-1,TRBJ2-3,TRBD1,CATTARQGTHRSTDTQYF,TGTGCCACCACCGCCCGACAGGGGACCCACCGAAGCACAGATACGCAGTATTTT
many,TRBV28,TRBJ2-3,.,CASSLWTPGRTDTQYF,TGTGCCAGCAGTTTATGGACACCCGGGCGCACAGATACGCAGTATTTT
.,TRBV9,TRBJ2-3,TRBD2,CASSEGLAGVGTDTQYF,TGTGCCAGCAGTGAGGGACTAGCGGGAGTTGGGACAGATACGCAGTATTTT
many,TRBV2,TRBJ2-7,TRBD2,CASSEASSGRSSYEQYF,TGTGCCAGCAGTGAAGCGTCTAGCGGGAGGAGCTCCTACGAGCAGTACTTC
.,TRBV20-1,TRBJ2-7,.,CSARSGRTTYEQYF,TGCAGTGCTAGATCCGGGAGAACTACCTACGAGCAGTACTTC
many,TRBV30,TRBJ1-2,.,CAWSVSEPSGYTF,TGTGCCTGGAGTGTCAGCGAGCCGTCTGGCTACACCTTC
.,TRBV9,TRBJ1-2,.,CASSVAVQPQDGYTF,TGTGCCAGCAGCGTAGCGGTTCAGCCCCAGGATGGCTACACCTTC
many,TRBV20-1,TRBJ2-5,TRBD2,CSASLLTSGGETQYF,TGCAGTGCTAGCCTCCTTACTAGCGGGGGAGAGACCCAGTACTTC
many,TRBV28,TRBJ2-7,TRBD1,CASSLTGTGLYEQYF,TGTGCCAGCAGCCTTACCGGGACAGGGCTCTACGAGCAGTACTTC
many,TRBV3-1,TRBJ2-3,.,CASSQDILADTQYF,TGTGCCAGCAGCCAAGATATCCTAGCAGATACGCAGTATTTT
many,TRBV7-9,TRBJ1-1,TRBD1,CASSLEARGAEAFF,TGTGCCAGCAGCTTAGAGGCCAGGGGGGCTGAAGCTTTCTTT
many,TRBV7-9,TRBJ2-5,.,CASSSWSGYQETQYF,TGTGCCAGCAGCTCGTGGTCGGGTTACCAAGAGACCCAGTACTTC
.,TRBV11-2,TRBJ2-7,.,CASSLVADDLYEQYF,TGTGCCAGCAGCTTGGTAGCGGATGACCTGTACGAGCAGTACTTC
few,TRBV20-1,TRBJ2-7,TRBD2,CSARDIRREATGEQYF,TGCAGTGCTAGAGATATACGGCGGGAGGCGACGGGGGAGCAGTACTTC
.,TRBV7-2,TRBJ2-5,TRBD1,CASSTGQGRETQYF,TGTGCCAGCAGCACGGGACAGGGGCGGGAGACCCAGTACTTC
few,TRBV20-1,TRBJ2-5,.,CSARASRETQYF,TGCAGTGCGAGGGCTAGCAGGGAGACCCAGTACTTC
.,TRBV12-5,TRBJ2-7,.,CASGLVGPPGASNF,TGTGCTAGTGGTTTGGTAGGGCCACCGGGCGCTTCTAACTTC
many,TRBV12-3/TRBV12-4,TRBJ2-7,.,CASTSRRGRNEQYF,TGTGCCAGCACCTCACGCAGGGGGAGGAACGAGCAGTACTTC
.,TRBV28,TRBJ2-5,TRBD2,CASSLLVAGGAETQYF,TGTGCCAGCAGTTTACTAGTAGCGGGAGGAGCAGAGACCCAGTACTTC
.,TRBV19,TRBJ2-2,TRBD1,CASRDRVNTGELFF,TGTGCCAGTAGGGACAGGGTTAACACCGGGGAGCTGTTTTTT
.,TRBV7-8,TRBJ1-2,.,CASSLGFLVQGPLNYGYTF,TGTGCCAGCAGCTTAGGGTTTCTGGTTCAGGGGCCCCTTAACTATGGCTACACCTTC
many,TRBV28,TRBJ2-7,.,CASNWDLSTRYEQYF,TGTGCCAGCAATTGGGACCTTTCGACCCGCTACGAGCAGTACTTC
.,TRBV3-1,TRBJ2-4,.,CASSERGGKNIQYF,TGTGCCAGCAGCGAACGAGGAGGTAAAAACATTCAGTACTTC
few,TRBV3-1,TRBJ2-1,TRBD2,CASSRLAGTNEQFF,TGTGCCAGCAGTCGACTAGCCGGGACCAATGAGCAGTTCTTC
.,TRBV2,TRBJ2-7,TRBD2,CASSRGDLGEQYF,TGTGCCAGCAGTCGGGGGGATTTGGGAGAGCAGTACTTC
many,TRBV20-1,TRBJ1-1,.,CSARVQAGAEAFF,TGCAGTGCTAGAGTCCAGGCCGGAGCTGAAGCTTTCTTT
many,TRBV7-2,TRBJ2-1,TRBD2,CASSLRAGEDNEQFF,TGTGCCAGCAGCTTAAGGGCGGGAGAGGACAATGAGCAGTTCTTC
.,TRBV3-1,TRBJ2-3,TRBD2,CASSQAGGPRTQYF,TGTGCCAGCAGCCAAGCGGGAGGGCCACGAACGCAGTATTTT
few,TRBV20-1,TRBJ2-7,.,CSVLLTGPLYEQYF,TGCAGTGTCCTACTAACGGGACCACTCTACGAGCAGTACTTC